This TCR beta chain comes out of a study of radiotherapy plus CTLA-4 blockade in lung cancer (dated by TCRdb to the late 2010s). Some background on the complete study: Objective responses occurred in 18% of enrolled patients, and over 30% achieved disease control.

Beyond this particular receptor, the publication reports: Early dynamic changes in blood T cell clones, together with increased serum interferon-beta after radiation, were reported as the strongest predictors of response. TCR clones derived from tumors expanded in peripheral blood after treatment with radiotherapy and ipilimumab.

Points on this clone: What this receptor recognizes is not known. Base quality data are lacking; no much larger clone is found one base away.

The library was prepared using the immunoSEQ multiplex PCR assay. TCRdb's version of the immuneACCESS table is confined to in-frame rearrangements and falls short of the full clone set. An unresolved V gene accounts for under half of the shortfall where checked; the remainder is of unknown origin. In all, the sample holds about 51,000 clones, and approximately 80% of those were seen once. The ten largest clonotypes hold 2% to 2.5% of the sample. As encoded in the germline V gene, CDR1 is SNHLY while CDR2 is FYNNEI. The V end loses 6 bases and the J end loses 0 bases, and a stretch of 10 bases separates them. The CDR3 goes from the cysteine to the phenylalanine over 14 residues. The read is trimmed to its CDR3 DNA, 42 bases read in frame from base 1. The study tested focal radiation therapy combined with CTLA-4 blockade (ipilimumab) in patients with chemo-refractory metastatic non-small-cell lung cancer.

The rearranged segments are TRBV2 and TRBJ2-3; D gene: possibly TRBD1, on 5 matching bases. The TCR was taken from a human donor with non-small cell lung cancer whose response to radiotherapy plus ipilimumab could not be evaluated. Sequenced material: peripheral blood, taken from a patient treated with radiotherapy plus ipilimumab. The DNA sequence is TGTGCCAGCAGGTGGACACCTAGCACAGATACGCAGTATTTT. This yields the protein CASRWTPSTDTQYF.